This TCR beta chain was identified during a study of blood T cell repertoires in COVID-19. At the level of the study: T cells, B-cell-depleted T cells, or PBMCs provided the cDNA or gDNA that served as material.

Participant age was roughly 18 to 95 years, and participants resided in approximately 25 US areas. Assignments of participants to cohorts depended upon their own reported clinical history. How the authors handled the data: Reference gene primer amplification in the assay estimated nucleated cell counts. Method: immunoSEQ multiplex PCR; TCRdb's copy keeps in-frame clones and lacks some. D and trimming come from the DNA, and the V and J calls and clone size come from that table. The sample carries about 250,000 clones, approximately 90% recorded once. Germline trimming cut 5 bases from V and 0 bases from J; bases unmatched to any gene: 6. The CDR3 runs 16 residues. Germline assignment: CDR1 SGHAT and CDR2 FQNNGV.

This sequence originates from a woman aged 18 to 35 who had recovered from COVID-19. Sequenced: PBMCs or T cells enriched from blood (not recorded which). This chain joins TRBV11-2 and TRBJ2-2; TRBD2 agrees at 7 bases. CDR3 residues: CASSLQLATNTGELFF. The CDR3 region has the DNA TGTGCCAGCAGCCTCCAACTAGCGACGAACACCGGGGAGCTGTTTTTT.